This TCR beta chain emerged from a study of T cell repertoires in aging, cancer and after chemotherapy. Overall study: Healthy donor repertoires were recorded over several months to years and showed clear clonal overlap. Findings of the study overall: Untreated cancer patients had significantly lower blood TCR diversity than age-matched healthy donors. Immunological memory after chemotherapy cannot be judged from the repertoire data.

With regard to this clonotype: Its antigen is not identified.

TCR beta rearrangements were amplified from peripheral blood genomic DNA. A mixed TRB-A/B primer pool amplified rearranged TRB by multiplex touch-down PCR. MiXCR was run by TCRdb on the multiplex PCR reads, yielding one entry per CDR3 protein. The table records around 5,000 distinct CDR3 sequences, 26% of them present only once. The source material was blood. The clonotype was recovered from a human donor in good health.

CDR3 nucleotides: TGTGCCAGCAGTGGACTAGCGACCCTATGGCCCTACGAGCAGTACTTC. This translates into CASSGLATLWPYEQYF. The chain links TRBV6-5 to TRBJ2-7; TRBD2 aligns across 9 bases. The CDR3 spans 16 residues. V lost 5 bases and J lost 2; bases outside the gene matches: 10. CDR1 and CDR2 (germline): MNHEY, SVGAGI.